Below, 28 T cell receptor beta chains from the same sample are listed, as sequenced in a study of shared clonotypes between healthy human individuals. Method: immunoSEQ multiplex PCR; TCRdb's copy keeps in-frame clones and lacks some. In the table there are 2 million to 2.5 million clones, roughly 93% of which are singletons. The sequencing input was naive CD4+ T cells from PBMCs. The subset was: CD45RA+ positively selected. These receptors were taken from a man younger than 35 in good health. Some clones in this sample may be carry-over from other donors' samples.

This clone showed up just a few times. The chain links TRBV4-2 to TRBJ1-5, with D unclear. Trimming shortened V by 0 bases and J by 3 bases, and 12 bases separated the two germline ends. The length of the CDR3 is 16 residues. Germline V gene sequence: CDR1 LGHNA, CDR2 YNFKEQ. Written as DNA, the CDR3 is TGTGCCAGCAGCCAAGATGGATCGGGGAACAATCAGCCCCAGCATTTT. Translating gives CASSQDGSGNNQPQHF.

The chain employs TRBV5-5 and TRBJ2-2; the match to TRBD2 covers 11 bases. Germline lookup yields CDR1 SGHKS and CDR2 YYEKEE (reference sequence). CDR3 length equals 18 residues. J lost 4 bases, V lost 0 bases, and 8 bases had no gene match. The CDR3 nucleotides read TGTGCCAGCAGCTTGGTAGTAGCGGGAGGGAAATTCACCGGGGAGCTGTTTTTT. Its protein is CASSLVVAGGKFTGELFF.

This chain links TRBV6-1 with TRBJ2-7; D is possibly TRBD2 (5 bases). In germline, CDR1 is MNHNS, CDR2 SASEGT. The CDR3 is 14 residues long. Trimming removed 2 bases at V and 2 bases at J, with 10 bases between. The CDR3 coding sequence is TGTGCCAGCAGTGAATCGGGGTCTCCCTACGAGCAGTACTTC. Amino acid sequence: CASSESGSPYEQYF.

The chain uses TRBV11-2 and TRBJ2-2; tentative D call: TRBD2 (6 bases). Deletions cut 5 bases from V and 5 bases from J, with 18 bases between. CDR3 size: 16 residues. The germline CDR1 and CDR2 sequences are SGHAT and FQNNGV. This chain's CDR3 is CASSPRGEGRTGELFF. Written as DNA, the CDR3 is TGTGCCAGCAGCCCCCGGGGCGAGGGGAGGACCGGGGAGCTGTTTTTT.

This chain connects TRBV7-9 to TRBJ1-1, with 7 bases that match TRBD1. This CDR3 spans 12 amino acids. Germline CDR1 reads SEHNR; CDR2 reads FQNEAQ (reference sequence). The J segment lost 7 bases and the V segment lost 6 bases, leaving 5 bases of the junction unmatched. The CDR3, as DNA: TGTGCCAGCAGGGGCAGACAGGGTGAAGCTTTCTTT. It is translated as CASRGRQGEAFF.

This rearrangement joins TRBV4-3 to TRBJ1-4; the D is unclear. The V gene's germline CDR1 is LGHNA and CDR2 YSLEER. The CDR3 contains 13 residues. Trimming removed 0 bases at V and 8 bases at J, with 7 bases between. CDR3 nucleotide sequence: TGCGCCAGCAGCCAAGAGTCGCAGGAAAAACTGTTTTTT. Translating gives CASSQESQEKLFF.

The V call is TRBV5-1, the J call TRBJ1-2, with a possible D match to TRBD1 (6 bases). V was trimmed by 5 bases and J by 0 bases, leaving 14 bases between them. Germline values: CDR1 SGHRS, CDR2 YFSETQ. CDR3 length equals 15 residues. The CDR3 nucleotides are TGCGCCAGCAGGGCAGGGGACCTAGCTAACTATGGCTACACCTTC. Translation gives CASRAGDLANYGYTF.

The V call is TRBV5-8, the J call TRBJ1-2; D unclear. Germline V gene data show CDR1 as SGHTS and CDR2 as YDEGEE. The CDR3 is made up of 13 amino acids. Trimming took off 1 base at V and 8 bases at J, with 12 bases between the two ends. The CDR3 region is CASSLSVSSGYTF. In DNA form, the CDR3 reads TGTGCCAGCAGCTTGTCGGTCAGTTCCGGCTACACCTTC.

The chain couples TRBV7-9 to TRBJ1-1, with D perhaps TRBD1 (6 bases). The CDR3 runs to 13 residues. Germline CDR1 reads SEHNR; CDR2 reads FQNEAQ (reference sequence). V lost 1 base and J lost 6, with 9 bases in between. CDR3 nucleotides: TGTGCCAGCAGCTTAGGGACAGAGGCTGAAGCTTTCTTT. Its protein is CASSLGTEAEAFF.

The V and J genes are TRBV9 and TRBJ2-3, with TRBD2 identical over 9 bases. The germline gives CDR1 SGDLS, CDR2 YYNGEE. The CDR3 length is 15 residues. J gave up 4 bases and V 7 bases, and 10 bases lay outside the gene matches. The CDR3 loop reads CASGNSGSLADTQYF. The DNA of the CDR3 is TGTGCCAGCGGAAATAGCGGGAGCTTGGCAGATACGCAGTATTTT.

The genes are TRBV4-1 and TRBJ2-7; 13 bases line up with TRBD2. After removal of 4 bases from V and 6 bases from J, the junction contained 6 bases not matched to a gene. The CDR3 runs to 15 residues. Germline CDR1 reads MGHRA; CDR2 reads YSYEKL. The DNA of the CDR3 is TGCGCCAGCAGCCTACTAGCGGGAGGGGTCCGCGAGCAGTACTTC. Translation gives CASSLLAGGVREQYF.

The genes are TRBV5-4 and TRBJ2-1, with a weak D call TRBD2 (5 bases). Germline V lookup: CDR1 SGHNT, CDR2 YYREEE (reference sequence). This CDR3 spans 15 amino acids. Deletions cut 0 bases from V and 0 bases from J, with 7 bases between. This CDR3 is CASSLEAGSYNEQFF. CDR3 coding DNA: TGTGCCAGCAGCTTGGAGGCGGGCTCCTACAATGAGCAGTTCTTC.

V usage is TRBV15 and J usage is TRBJ2-5; D is ambiguous. Trimming removed 0 bases from V and 2 bases from J, with 13 bases in between. This CDR3 spans 16 amino acids. CDR1 and CDR2 from the germline V gene are LNHNV and YYDKDF (reference sequence). CDR3 in DNA: TGTGCCACCAGCAGAGAATTAGTGGTGGATCAAGAGACCCAGTACTTC. Translating gives CATSRELVVDQETQYF.

CDR3 sequence (DNA): TGTGCCAGCAGCCCCATCGCGGTGACGAATGAAAAACTGTTTTTT. This codes for CASSPIAVTNEKLFF. The chain employs TRBV7-8 and TRBJ1-4, with no clear D. V lost 5 bases to trimming and J lost 5 bases, with 15 bases between them. This CDR3 contains 15 residues. Per germline, CDR1 SGHVS and CDR2 FQNEAQ.

The chain recombines TRBV5-1 with TRBJ1-1; D is undetermined. CDR1 SGHRS and CDR2 YFSETQ come from the germline V gene. This CDR3 contains 16 residues. Trimming shortened V by 0 bases and J by 0 bases, and 12 bases separated the two germline ends. CDR3 sequence reads: CASSLELSSMNTEAFF. The CDR3 DNA reads TGCGCCAGCAGCTTGGAATTGAGCAGTATGAACACTGAAGCTTTCTTT.

V and J are TRBV6-6 and TRBJ2-2; TRBD1 aligns across 8 bases. Trimming at V came to 7 bases and at J to 4 bases, leaving 8 bases not matched to a gene. Germline V gene data show CDR1 as MNHNY and CDR2 as SVGAGI (reference sequence). This CDR3 spans 15 amino acids. CDR3 loop: CASNLDREVTGELFF. CDR3 DNA: TGTGCCAGCAACCTGGACAGGGAAGTCACCGGGGAGCTGTTTTTT.

The chain uses TRBV6-5 and TRBJ2-3, with D tentatively TRBD1 or TRBD2 (5 bases each). CDR3 length: 14 residues. Trimming pared 1 base from V and 2 bases from J, leaving 7 bases between. The germline V gene encodes CDR1 MNHEY and CDR2 SVGAGI. CDR3 DNA sequence: TGTGCCAGCAGTTACTGGGGGACCACAGATACGCAGTATTTT. Translating gives CASSYWGTTDTQYF.

J is TRBJ2-3 and V is TRBV25-1; D is unclear. Per germline, CDR1 MGHDK and CDR2 SYGVNS. The V gene lost 7 bases and the J gene lost 0 bases, with 5 bases spanning the gap. The CDR3 spans 12 residues. In DNA, the CDR3 is TGTGCCAGCAACGCTAGCACAGATACGCAGTATTTT. Translated: CASNASTDTQYF.

The chain uses TRBV7-2 and TRBJ2-3, with 11 bases identical to TRBD2. Trimming took 1 base from V and 2 from J; bases not matched to a gene: 8. This CDR3 comprises 18 residues. The germline CDR1 and CDR2 sequences are SGHTA and FQGNSA. The CDR3 reads CASSLGGLAGGITDTQYF. The CDR3 DNA follows: TGTGCCAGCAGCTTAGGAGGGCTAGCGGGAGGCATCACAGATACGCAGTATTTT.

The chain couples TRBV7-2 to TRBJ2-3, with TRBD1 as a possible D gene (5 bases). This CDR3 comprises 14 residues. CDR1 is SGHTA, CDR2 FQGNSA, per germline. V dropped 4 bases and J dropped 4 bases, with 12 bases sitting between them. Written as DNA, the CDR3 is TGTGCCAGCAGCTCGAGACAGAGGTCAGATACGCAGTATTTT. Encoded protein: CASSSRQRSDTQYF. Full variable domain (rest looked up from reference TRBV7-2 and TRBJ2-3): GAGVSQSPSNKVTEKGKDVELRCDPISGHTALYWYRQSLGQGLEFLIYFQGNSAPDKSGLPSDRFSAERTGGSVSTLTIQRTQQEDSAVYLCASSSRQRSDTQYFGPGTRLTVL.

This clone occurred once. The chain is built from TRBV5-1 and TRBJ1-2; D not certain. The V gene's germline CDR1 is SGHRS and CDR2 YFSETQ. This CDR3 comprises 14 residues. The V end was cut by 1 base, the J end by 8 bases, with 15 bases between. The CDR3 reads CASSLIVNTMGYTF. Written as DNA, the CDR3 is TGCGCCAGCAGCTTGATAGTGAATACTATGGGCTACACCTTC.

CDR3 DNA: TGTGCCACCCCGGAGGAGGGCAATGAAAAACTGTTTTTT. Amino acid sequence: CATPEEGNEKLFF. The V gene is TRBV2, the J gene TRBJ1-4, with no clear D. The germline CDR1 and CDR2 sequences are SNHLY and FYNNEI. The CDR3 is made up of 13 amino acids. V was shortened by 10 bases and J by 5 bases, with 14 bases between the two germline ends. The full variable domain, in which reference TRBV2 and TRBJ1-4 provide the parts outside the CDR3, is EPEVTQTPSHQVTQMGQEVILRCVPISNHLYFYWYRQILGQKVEFLVSFYNNEISEKSEIFDDQFSVERPDGSNFTLKIRSTKLEDSAMYFCATPEEGNEKLFFGSGTQLSVL.

The chain recombines TRBV5-1 with TRBJ2-3; 15 bases agree with TRBD2. The CDR3 extends over 17 amino acids. Germline CDR1 reads SGHRS; CDR2 reads YFSETQ. V was pared by 3 bases and J by 6 bases, with 8 bases of the junction left unmatched. The CDR3 DNA reads as TGCGCCAGCAGCTCGGGACTAGCGGGAGGCCGTTCTGATACGCAGTATTTT. Its protein is CASSSGLAGGRSDTQYF.

This clone was counted only a few times. The J gene is TRBJ1-2, the V gene TRBV5-1, with D uncertain. Between the trimmed V and J ends, which lost 3 bases and 6 bases, there was a span of 9 bases. The CDR3 loop spans 12 amino acids. The germline V gene has CDR1 SGHRS and CDR2 YFSETQ. CDR3 residues: CASSSEAHGYTF. The CDR3 DNA is TGCGCCAGCAGCTCGGAGGCACATGGCTACACCTTC.

The gene calls are TRBV4-1 and TRBJ2-1; a possible D gene is TRBD1 (5 bases). Trimming cost V 0 bases and J 1 base, with 13 bases left between them. The CDR3 loop spans 17 amino acids. Germline V gene data show CDR1 as MGHRA and CDR2 as YSYEKL. DNA of the CDR3: TGCGCCAGCAGCCAAGATGCATGGGGCTATTCCTACAATGAGCAGTTCTTC. Amino acid sequence: CASSQDAWGYSYNEQFF.

J is TRBJ1-2 and V is TRBV5-1; D possibly corresponds to TRBD1 (6 bases). CDR1 SGHRS and CDR2 YFSETQ come from the germline V gene. Trimming stripped 4 bases from V and 2 bases from J, with 12 bases between. This CDR3 spans 14 amino acids. CDR3 sequence (DNA): TGCGCCAGCAGCCTACAGGGACGGAACTATGGCTACACCTTC. This gives the protein CASSLQGRNYGYTF.

The chain is built from TRBV7-9 and TRBJ2-1, with 8 bases fitting TRBD1. The junction had 9 bases not matched to a gene; V was cut back by 2 bases and J by 0 bases. The CDR3 spans 18 residues. Germline CDR1 and CDR2: SEHNR and FQNEAQ (reference sequence). The CDR3 sequence is CASSLRTGTGSSYNEQFF. The CDR3 nucleotides are TGTGCCAGCAGCTTACGGACAGGGACGGGAAGCTCCTACAATGAGCAGTTCTTC.

This clone was counted between two and nine times. Other DNA sequences in the sample encode the same CDR3. The chain is built from TRBV29-1 and TRBJ1-1, with 10 bases fitting TRBD1. V shed 7 bases and J 1 base; nucleotides not matched to a gene: 3. The CDR3 is 13 residues long. CDR1 and CDR2 from the germline V gene are SQVTM and ANQGSEA. CDR3 in DNA: TGCAGCGCCAGACAGGGGGCGAACACTGAAGCTTTCTTT. Protein: CSARQGANTEAFF.